A few counts support the clone carrying this TCR beta chain. TCRbeta library construction was performed incorporating unique molecular identifiers. MiXCR was run by TCRdb on the PCR reads, yielding one entry per CDR3 protein. The table lists a few hundred thousand distinct CDR3 sequences, around 13% of them singletons. The data were obtained in a study of T-cell reconstitution after alpha-beta-depleted transplantation in children. Trimming shortened V by 4 bases and J by 0 bases, and 19 bases separated the two germline ends. This CDR3 contains 17 residues. The germline V gene encodes CDR1 MNHNS and CDR2 SASEGT.

The sample consisted of PBMCs from the stem cell graft donor, taken from the stem cell graft. V is TRBV6-1 and J is TRBJ2-7; TRBD1 or TRBD2 may be the D gene (5 bases each). The TCR sequence derives from a human donor who donated a stem cell graft to a child with combined immunodeficiency. CDR3 amino acids: CASSALLRGRSSYEQYF. Here the CDR3 DNA reads TGTGCCAGCAGTGCCCTCCTCCGGGGCCGCAGCTCCTACGAGCAGTACTTC.